This record concerns one T cell receptor (beta chain) sequence. The sample belongs to a study of blood T cell repertoires in COVID-19. For the study at large: Samples taken during acute and convalescent COVID-19 were collected in the United States, Italy and Spain.

Clones were read by immunoSEQ multiplex PCR, and TCRdb kept only the in-frame ones, dropping some. The sample includes about 210,000 clones, around four fifths of them seen just once. The CDR3 extends over 12 amino acids. Trimming took off 0 bases at V and 5 bases at J, with 5 bases between the two ends. The germline V gene has CDR1 SGHKS and CDR2 YYEKEE (reference sequence). Sequenced material: peripheral blood. This chain joins TRBV5-5 and TRBJ2-5, with D tentatively TRBD1 (5 bases). The sequence was obtained from a man aged 50 to 60 with active or convalescent COVID-19. CDR3 bases: TGTGCCAGCAGCTTGGCAGGGGAGACCCAGTACTTC. It is translated as CASSLAGETQYF.